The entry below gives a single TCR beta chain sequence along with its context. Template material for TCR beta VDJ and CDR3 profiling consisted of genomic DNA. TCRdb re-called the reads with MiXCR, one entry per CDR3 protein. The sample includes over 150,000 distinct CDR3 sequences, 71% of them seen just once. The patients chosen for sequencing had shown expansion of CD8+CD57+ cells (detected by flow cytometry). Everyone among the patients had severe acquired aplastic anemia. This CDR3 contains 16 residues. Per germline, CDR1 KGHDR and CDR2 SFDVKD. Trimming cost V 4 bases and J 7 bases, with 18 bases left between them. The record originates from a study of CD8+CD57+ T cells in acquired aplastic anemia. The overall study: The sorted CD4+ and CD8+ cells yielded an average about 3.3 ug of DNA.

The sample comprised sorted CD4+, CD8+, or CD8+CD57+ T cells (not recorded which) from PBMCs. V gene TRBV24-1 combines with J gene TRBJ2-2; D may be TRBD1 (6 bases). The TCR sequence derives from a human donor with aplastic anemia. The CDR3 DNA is TGTGCCACCAGTGACCCTGTCAGGGGACGTGGCGGGGAGCTGTTTTTT. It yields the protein CATSDPVRGRGGELFF.